A selection of T cell receptor beta chains follows, all from one sample in a study of blood T cell repertoires in COVID-19. Using immunoSEQ multiplex PCR, the repertoire was profiled, and TCRdb retains in-frame clones only, with some absent. The data show a few hundred thousand clones, roughly nine tenths seen once. The sequenced sample consisted of PBMCs or T cells enriched from blood (not recorded which). The receptor source for this set is a woman aged 25 to 39 who had recovered from COVID-19. CDR3s include the opening cysteine and the closing phenylalanine or tryptophan. D genes are given only for firm matches. Clone size, where shown, is once, few, many, or a class for clones that have expanded.

>NA|NA|TRBJ1-1|TRBV5-1
TGCGCCAGCAGCTTTAGCCAGAACACTGAAGCTTTCTTT
CASSFSQNTEAFF
>NA|few|TRBJ2-2|TRBV19
TGTGCCAGTCGTTCGGGGGGCCCGAACACCGGGGAGCTGTTTTTT
CASRSGGPNTGELFF
>NA|NA|TRBJ2-1|TRBV2
TGTGCCAGCAGCCCGTCCAGCGTATACAATGAGCAGTTCTTC
CASSPSSVYNEQFF
>TRBD1|NA|TRBJ2-3|TRBV9
TGTGCCAGCAGCGTAGGGGGGACAGGGGGCGTGCTTATTACAGATACGCAGTATTTT
CASSVGGTGGVLITDTQYF
>TRBD1|NA|TRBJ2-5|TRBV20-1
TGCAGTGCTAGTAAGGGACAGAAAGAGACCCAGTACTTC
CSASKGQKETQYF
>TRBD1|NA|TRBJ1-3|TRBV5-1
TGCGCCAGCAGCTTGGACCCCGGGACAGGGAGAAACACCATATATTTT
CASSLDPGTGRNTIYF
>NA|NA|TRBJ1-2|TRBV7-2
TGTGCCAGCAGCCCACAACCGGCCCCTCCGTCAGGCACCTTC
CASSPQPAPPSGTF
>NA|NA|TRBJ2-7|TRBV28
TGTGCCAGCAGTTCTATCTACGAGCAGTACTTC
CASSSIYEQYF
>NA|NA|TRBJ1-2|TRBV7-9
TGTGCCAGCAGCCCGGACAGCCTTGTAGGCTACACCTTC
CASSPDSLVGYTF
>NA|NA|TRBJ1-4|TRBV5-1
TGCGCCAGCAGGAGTGGGCAATCCTGGGAAAAACTGTTTTTT
CASRSGQSWEKLFF
>NA|NA|TRBJ1-2|TRBV27
TGTGCCAGCAGTTTATTGGGGGGTTACTATGGCTACACCTTC
CASSLLGGYYGYTF
>TRBD1|NA|TRBJ1-2|TRBV7-9
TGTGCCAGCAGCCCCATCCCCCTGGACAGGGCAGCCTATGGCTACACCTTC
CASSPIPLDRAAYGYTF
>NA|NA|TRBJ1-2|TRBV28
TGTGCCACCAATTTGGCCGGGGTTTATGGCTACACCTTC
CATNLAGVYGYTF
>TRBD1|NA|TRBJ2-5|TRBV3-1/TRBV3-2
TGTGCCAGCAGCCCATCCGGGACAGGGGGCATGGAGACCCAGTACTTC
CASSPSGTGGMETQYF
>TRBD1|NA|TRBJ2-3|TRBV9
TGTGCCAGCAGCGTAGCGTTGACAGGGGGCACAGATACGCAGTATTTT
CASSVALTGGTDTQYF
>TRBD2|NA|TRBJ2-5|TRBV4-1
TGCGCCAGCAGCCGCGGAGTAGCGGGGGGGATAGAGACCCAGTACTTC
CASSRGVAGGIETQYF
>TRBD1|NA|TRBJ2-3|TRBV4-1
TGCGCCAGCAGCCAAGAAACAGGGGGCAAGTCAGATACGCAGTATTTT
CASSQETGGKSDTQYF
>NA|NA|TRBJ2-3|TRBV7-2
TGTGCCAGCAGACTAAACTGGATTATTAGCACAGATACGCAGTATTTT
CASRLNWIISTDTQYF
>NA|NA|TRBJ1-2|TRBV11-1
TGTGCCAGCAGCCCGCCTGGGCAGGGGTATGGCTACACCTTC
CASSPPGQGYGYTF
>TRBD1|NA|TRBJ2-3|TRBV2
TGTGCCAGCAGGGGGACAGGGGATTCAACAGATACGCAGTATTTT
CASRGTGDSTDTQYF
>NA|NA|TRBJ2-5|TRBV7-9
TGTGCCAGCAGGGTGGAGTTCAGGGGAGAGACCCAGTACTTC
CASRVEFRGETQYF
>TRBD2|NA|TRBJ2-7|TRBV3-1/TRBV3-2
TGTGCCAGCAGCCCTAGCGGGGGGGCCTGGTTGGAGCAGTACTTC
CASSPSGGAWLEQYF
>NA|NA|TRBJ1-4|TRBV6-6
TGTGCCAGCAGTTACTCCAGGGGTGGAACTAATGAAAAACTGTTTTTT
CASSYSRGGTNEKLFF